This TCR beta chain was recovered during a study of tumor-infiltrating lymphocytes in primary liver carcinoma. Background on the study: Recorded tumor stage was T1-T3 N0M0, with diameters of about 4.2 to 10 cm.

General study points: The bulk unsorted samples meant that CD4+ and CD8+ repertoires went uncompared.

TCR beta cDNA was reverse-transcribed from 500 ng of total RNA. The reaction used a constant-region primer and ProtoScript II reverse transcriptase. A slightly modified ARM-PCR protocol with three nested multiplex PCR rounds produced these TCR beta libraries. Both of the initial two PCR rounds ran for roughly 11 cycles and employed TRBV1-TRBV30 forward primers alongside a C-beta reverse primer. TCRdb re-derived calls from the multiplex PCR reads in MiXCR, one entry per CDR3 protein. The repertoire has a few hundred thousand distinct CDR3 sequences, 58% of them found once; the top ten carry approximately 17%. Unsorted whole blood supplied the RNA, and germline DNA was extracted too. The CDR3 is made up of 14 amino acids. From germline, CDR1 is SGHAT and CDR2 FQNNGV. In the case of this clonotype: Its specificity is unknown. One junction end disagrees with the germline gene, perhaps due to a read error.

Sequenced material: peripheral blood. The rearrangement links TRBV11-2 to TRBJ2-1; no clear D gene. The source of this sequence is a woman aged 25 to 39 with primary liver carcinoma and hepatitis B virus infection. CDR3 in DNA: TGTGCCAGCACCTACCGGTGGGTCTACCATGAGCAGTTCTTC. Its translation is CASTYRWVYHEQFF.